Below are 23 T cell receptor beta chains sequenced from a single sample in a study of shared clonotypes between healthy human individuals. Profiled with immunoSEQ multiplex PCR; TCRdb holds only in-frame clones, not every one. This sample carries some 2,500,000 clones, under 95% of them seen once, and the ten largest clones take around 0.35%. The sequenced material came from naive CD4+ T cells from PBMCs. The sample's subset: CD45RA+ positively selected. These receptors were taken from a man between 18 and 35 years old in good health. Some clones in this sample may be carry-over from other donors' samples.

CDR3: CASSFDIGSYNEQFF. CDR3 nucleotides: TGTGCCAGCAGCTTTGACATTGGCTCCTACAATGAGCAGTTCTTC. V is TRBV11-2 and J is TRBJ2-1; D unresolved. The germline CDR1 and CDR2 sequences are SGHAT and FQNNGV. The CDR3 sequence is 15 residues long. Trimming removed 3 bases at V and 0 bases at J, with 9 bases between.

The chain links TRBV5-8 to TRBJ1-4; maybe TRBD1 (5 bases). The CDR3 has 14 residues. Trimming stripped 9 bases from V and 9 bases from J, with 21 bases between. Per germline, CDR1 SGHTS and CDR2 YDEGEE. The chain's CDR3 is CATRFQGRQKKLFF. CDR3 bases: TGTGCCACCCGATTCCAGGGAAGGCAGAAAAAACTGTTTTTT.

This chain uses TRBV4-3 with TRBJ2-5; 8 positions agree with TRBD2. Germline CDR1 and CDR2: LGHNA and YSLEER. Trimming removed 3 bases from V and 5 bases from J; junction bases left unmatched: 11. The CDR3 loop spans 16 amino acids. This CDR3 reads CASSQAPGLGSETQYF. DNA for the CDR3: TGCGCCAGCAGCCAGGCGCCGGGACTAGGCTCGGAGACCCAGTACTTC.

The CDR3 nucleotides read TGCGCCAGCAGCGCTACCGGGGGGGTTAATGAAAAACTGTTTTTT. It encodes CASSATGGVNEKLFF. The V call is TRBV5-1, the J call TRBJ1-4, with D tentatively TRBD1 (5 bases). CDR3 size: 15 residues. Looked up from germline, CDR1 is SGHRS and CDR2 is YFSETQ. The V gene lost 4 bases and the J gene lost 4 bases, with 14 bases spanning the gap.

Written as DNA, the CDR3 is TGTGCCAGCTCACCTTCAATGGACAGCTCCTACGAGCAGTACTTC. It is translated as CASSPSMDSSYEQYF. The chain uses TRBV18 and TRBJ2-7, with D tentatively TRBD1 (6 bases). This CDR3 spans 15 amino acids. Germline CDR1 and CDR2: KGHSH and LQKENI. V was clipped by 3 bases and J by 0 bases, with 12 bases between them.

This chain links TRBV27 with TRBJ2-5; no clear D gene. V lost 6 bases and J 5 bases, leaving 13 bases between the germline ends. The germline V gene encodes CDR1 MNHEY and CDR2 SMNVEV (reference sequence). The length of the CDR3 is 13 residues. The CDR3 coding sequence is TGTGCCAGCAGCAGGCAAGTCCTCGAGACCCAGTACTTC. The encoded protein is CASSRQVLETQYF.

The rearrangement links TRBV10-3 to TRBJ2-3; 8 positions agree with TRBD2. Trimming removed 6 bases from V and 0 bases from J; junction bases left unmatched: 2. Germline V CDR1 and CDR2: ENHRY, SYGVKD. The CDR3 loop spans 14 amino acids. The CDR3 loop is CAIRPSGSTDTQYF. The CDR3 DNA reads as TGTGCCATCAGGCCTAGCGGGAGCACAGATACGCAGTATTTT.

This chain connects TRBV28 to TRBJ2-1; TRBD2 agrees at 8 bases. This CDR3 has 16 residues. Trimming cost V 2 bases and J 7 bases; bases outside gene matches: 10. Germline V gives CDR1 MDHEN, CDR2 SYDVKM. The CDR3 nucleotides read TGTGCCAGCAGTTTACAGGGACTAGTAAAATCGAATGAGCAGTTCTTC. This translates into CASSLQGLVKSNEQFF.

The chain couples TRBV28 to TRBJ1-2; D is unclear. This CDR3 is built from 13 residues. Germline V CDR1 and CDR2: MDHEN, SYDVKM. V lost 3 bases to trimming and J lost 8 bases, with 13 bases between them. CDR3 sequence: CASSFTDSIGYTF. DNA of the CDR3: TGTGCCAGCAGTTTTACGGATTCTATCGGCTACACCTTC.

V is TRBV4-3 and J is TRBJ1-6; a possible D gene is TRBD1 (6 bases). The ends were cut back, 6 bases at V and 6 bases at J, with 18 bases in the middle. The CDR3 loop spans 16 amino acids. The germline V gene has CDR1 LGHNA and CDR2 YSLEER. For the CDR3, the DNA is TGCGCCAGCAGTCATTTGGGGGGCAGGGGTAATTCACCCCTCCACTTT. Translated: CASSHLGGRGNSPLHF.

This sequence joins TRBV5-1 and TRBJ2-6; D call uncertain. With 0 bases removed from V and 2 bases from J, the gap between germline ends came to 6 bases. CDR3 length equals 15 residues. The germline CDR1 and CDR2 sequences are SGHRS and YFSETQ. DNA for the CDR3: TGCGCCAGCAGCTTGGAACCTGCTGGGGCCAACGTCCTGACTTTC. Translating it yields CASSLEPAGANVLTF.

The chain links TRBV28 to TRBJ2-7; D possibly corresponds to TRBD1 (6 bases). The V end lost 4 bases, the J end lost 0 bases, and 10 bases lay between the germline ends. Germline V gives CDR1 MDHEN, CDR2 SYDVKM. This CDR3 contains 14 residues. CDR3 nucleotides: TGTGCCAGCAGTTCCCGGACAGCCTCCTACGAGCAGTACTTC. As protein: CASSSRTASYEQYF.

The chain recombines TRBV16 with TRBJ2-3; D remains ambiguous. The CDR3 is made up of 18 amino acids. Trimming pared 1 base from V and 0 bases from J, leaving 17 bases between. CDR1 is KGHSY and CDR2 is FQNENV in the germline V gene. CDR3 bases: TGTGCCAGCAGCCAATTTGACCGATTCAAATCTAGCACAGATACGCAGTATTTT. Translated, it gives CASSQFDRFKSSTDTQYF.

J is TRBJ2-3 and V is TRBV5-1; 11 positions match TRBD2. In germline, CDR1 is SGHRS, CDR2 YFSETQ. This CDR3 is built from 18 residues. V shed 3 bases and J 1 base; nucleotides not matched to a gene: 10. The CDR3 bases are TGCGCCAGCAGCTCAGGGGGCCTAGCGGGAGGCCGCACAGATACGCAGTATTTT. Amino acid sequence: CASSSGGLAGGRTDTQYF.

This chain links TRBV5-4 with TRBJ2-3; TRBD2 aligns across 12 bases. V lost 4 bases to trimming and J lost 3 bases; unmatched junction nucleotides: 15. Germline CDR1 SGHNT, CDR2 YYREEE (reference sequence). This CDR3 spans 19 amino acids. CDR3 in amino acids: CASSPGLAGTPLKTDTQYF. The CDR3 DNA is TGTGCCAGCAGCCCTGGACTAGCGGGAACTCCCCTAAAGACAGATACGCAGTATTTT.

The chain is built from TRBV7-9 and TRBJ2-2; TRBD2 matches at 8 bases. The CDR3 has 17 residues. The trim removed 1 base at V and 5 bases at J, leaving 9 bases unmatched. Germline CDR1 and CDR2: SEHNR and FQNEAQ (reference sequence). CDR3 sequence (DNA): TGTGCCAGCAGCTTAGGCGGGGCGAGCGGGAGAACCGGGGAGCTGTTTTTT. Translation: CASSLGGASGRTGELFF.

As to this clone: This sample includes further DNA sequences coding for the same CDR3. As DNA, the CDR3 is TGCGCCAGCAGCTTTACAGGGGGGCAAGAGACCCAGTACTTC. Amino acid sequence: CASSFTGGQETQYF. The V and J genes are TRBV5-1 and TRBJ2-5, with 8 bases identical to TRBD1. This CDR3 region has 14 residues. Trimming removed 2 bases from V and 2 bases from J; junction bases left unmatched: 2. CDR1 is SGHRS and CDR2 is YFSETQ in the germline V gene. The variable domain in full, with the rest retrieved from reference TRBV5-1 and TRBJ2-5, is KAGVTQTPRYLIKTRGQQVTLSCSPISGHRSVSWYQQTPGQGLQFLFEYFSETQRNKGNFPGRFSGRQFSNSRSEMNVSTLELGDSALYLCASSFTGGQETQYFGPGTRLLVL.

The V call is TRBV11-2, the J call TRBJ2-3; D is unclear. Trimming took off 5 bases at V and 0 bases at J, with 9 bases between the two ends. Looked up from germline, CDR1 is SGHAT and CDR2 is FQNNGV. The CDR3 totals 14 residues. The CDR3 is CASSPRYSTDTQYF. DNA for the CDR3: TGTGCCAGCAGCCCTCGGTACAGCACAGATACGCAGTATTTT.

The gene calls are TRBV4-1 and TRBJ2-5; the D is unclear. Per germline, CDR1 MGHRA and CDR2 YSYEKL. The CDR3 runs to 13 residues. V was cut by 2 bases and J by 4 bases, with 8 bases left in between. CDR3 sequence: CASSQTLTETQYF. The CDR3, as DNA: TGCGCCAGCAGCCAAACACTAACAGAGACCCAGTACTTC.

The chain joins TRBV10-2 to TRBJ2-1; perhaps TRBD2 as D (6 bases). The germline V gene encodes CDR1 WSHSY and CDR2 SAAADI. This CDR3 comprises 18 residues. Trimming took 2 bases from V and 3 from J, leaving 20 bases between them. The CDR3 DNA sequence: TGCGCCAGCAGTGAGCCGTGGTCGAGGCGGAGGGGCTACAATGAGCAGTTCTTC. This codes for CASSEPWSRRRGYNEQFF.

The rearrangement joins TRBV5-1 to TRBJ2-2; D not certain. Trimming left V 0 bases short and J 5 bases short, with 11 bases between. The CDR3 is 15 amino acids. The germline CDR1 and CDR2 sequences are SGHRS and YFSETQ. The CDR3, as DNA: TGCGCCAGCAGCTTGGCCGCACTCTCAACCGGGGAGCTGTTTTTT. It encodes CASSLAALSTGELFF. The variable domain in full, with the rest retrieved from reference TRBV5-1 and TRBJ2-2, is KAGVTQTPRYLIKTRGQQVTLSCSPISGHRSVSWYQQTPGQGLQFLFEYFSETQRNKGNFPGRFSGRQFSNSRSEMNVSTLELGDSALYLCASSLAALSTGELFFGEGSRLTVL.

The CDR3 coding sequence is TGTGCCAGCAGTTACCCGGGAACTAATGAAAAACTGTTTTTT. Its protein is CASSYPGTNEKLFF. The chain is built from TRBV6-5 and TRBJ1-4; no clear D. The CDR3 is made up of 14 amino acids. In germline, CDR1 is MNHEY, CDR2 SVGAGI. The ends were cut back, 2 bases at V and 1 base at J, with 5 bases in the middle.

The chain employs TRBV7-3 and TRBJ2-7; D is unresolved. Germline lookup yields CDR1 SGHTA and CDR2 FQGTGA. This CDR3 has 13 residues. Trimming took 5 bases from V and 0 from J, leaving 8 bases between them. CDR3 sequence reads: CASSAGNSYEQYF. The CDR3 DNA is TGTGCCAGCAGCGCCGGCAACTCCTACGAGCAGTACTTC.